Below are 5 T cell receptor beta chains sequenced from a single sample in a study of blood T cell repertoires in COVID-19. TCRdb's table, derived via immunoSEQ multiplex PCR, lists solely in-frame clones and lacks some. The sample yields some 87,000 clones, under 85% seen once. The sample consisted of peripheral blood. The receptor set was obtained from a human donor in a cohort sampled during active COVID-19.

This clone was found once. The V gene is TRBV11-2, the J gene TRBJ1-3; a weak D match, TRBD1 (6 bases). V lost 4 bases and J 3 bases, leaving 19 bases between the germline ends. Germline CDR1 is SGHAT and CDR2 is FQNNGV. The CDR3 has 17 amino acids. The CDR3 bases are TGTGCCAGCAGCTATAGCATTCCGGACAGCCTTGGAAACACCATATATTTT. Protein sequence: CASSYSIPDSLGNTIYF. Filled out from reference TRBV11-2 and TRBJ1-3, the complete variable domain reads EAGVAQSPRYKIIEKRQSVAFWCNPISGHATLYWYQQILGQGPKLLIQFQNNGVVDDSQLPKDRFSAERLKGVDSTLKIQPAKLEDSAVYLCASSYSIPDSLGNTIYFGEGSWLTVV.

The CDR3 DNA follows: TGCGCCAGCAGCTTGGGCGGTTACACAGATACGCAGTATTTT. It encodes CASSLGGYTDTQYF. The V gene is TRBV5-1, the J gene TRBJ2-3; D gene unclear. Trimming removed 0 bases at V and 2 bases at J, with 7 bases between. This CDR3 spans 14 amino acids. Germline CDR1 is SGHRS and CDR2 is YFSETQ.

The V call is TRBV3-1 (or the pseudogene TRBV3-2), the J call TRBJ1-1; D is possibly TRBD1 (5 bases). Trimming cost V 4 bases and J 1 base, with 13 bases left between them. CDR1 and CDR2 from the germline V gene are LGHDT and YNNKEL (reference sequence). The CDR3 is made up of 15 amino acids. The CDR3 DNA reads as TGTGCCAGCAGCCCGCGATTAACAGGGAACACTGAAGCTTTCTTT. Its protein product is CASSPRLTGNTEAFF.

This clone has only one observation. The CDR3 loop is CASSIRTSGTGELFF. CDR3 sequence (DNA): TGTGCCAGCAGCATCCGGACTAGCGGGACCGGGGAGCTGTTTTTT. The rearrangement links TRBV7-9 to TRBJ2-2, with 11 bases that match TRBD2. This CDR3 has 15 residues. Germline loops: CDR1 SEHNR, CDR2 FQNEAQ (reference sequence). The ends lost 5 bases at V and 5 bases at J; junction bases unmatched: 4.

The CDR3 DNA sequence: TGTGCCAGCAGCTCCATCAAGACAGGGGGCGACTATGGCTACACCTTC. Its translation is CASSSIKTGGDYGYTF. The chain links TRBV5-4 to TRBJ1-2; 10 bases line up with TRBD1. Per germline, CDR1 SGHNT and CDR2 YYREEE (reference sequence). The CDR3 has 16 residues. J was trimmed by 3 bases and V by 3 bases; bases with no gene match: 8.